In this sample, the clone carrying this TCR beta chain turned up many times. The antigen remains unidentified. The entry originates in a study of T-cell reconstitution after alpha-beta-depleted transplantation in children. Findings and caveats of the study: The study reportedly traced alpha-beta T cells about two months after transplant to several hundred expanded graft clones. The main origin of T-cell counts and diversity one year after transplant was newly produced T cells. Elevated TCRbeta diversity at day 60 was traced, in some patients, to surviving recipient T cells and thymic progenitors.

TCRbeta library construction was performed incorporating unique molecular identifiers. One entry per CDR3 protein, called by TCRdb with MiXCR from the PCR reads. The sample lists almost 500,000 distinct CDR3 sequences, 10% occurring once. V dropped 8 bases and J dropped 4; count of bases not matched to a gene: 5. CDR3 length: 12 amino acids. The germline CDR1 and CDR2 sequences are SNHLY and FYNNEI. This TCR was sampled from a child under 10 years old with inherited bone marrow failure, due to receive a stem cell transplant. Here the sequenced sample was PBMCs, taken before TCRalphabeta/CD19-depleted stem cell transplant. The J gene is TRBJ2-7, the V gene TRBV2; the match to TRBD2 covers 7 bases. The chain's CDR3 is CASGGEVYEQYF. CDR3 nucleotides: TGTGCCAGCGGGGGGGAGGTTTACGAGCAGTACTTC. Using reference TRBV2 and TRBJ2-7 for the parts outside the CDR3, the full variable domain is EPEVTQTPSHQVTQMGQEVILRCVPISNHLYFYWYRQILGQKVEFLVSFYNNEISEKSEIFDDQFSVERPDGSNFTLKIRSTKLEDSAMYFCASGGEVYEQYFGPGTRLTVT.